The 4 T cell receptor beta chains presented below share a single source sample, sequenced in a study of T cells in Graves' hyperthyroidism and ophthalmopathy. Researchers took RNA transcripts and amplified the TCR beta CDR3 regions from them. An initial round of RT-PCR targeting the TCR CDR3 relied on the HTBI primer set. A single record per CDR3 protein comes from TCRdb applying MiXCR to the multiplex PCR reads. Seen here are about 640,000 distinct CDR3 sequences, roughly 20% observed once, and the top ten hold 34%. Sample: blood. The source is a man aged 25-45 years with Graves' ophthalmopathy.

DNA of the CDR3: TGTGCCAGCAGCCCTAAACGGCGGCGAAGCTCCTACAATGAGCAGTTCTTC. It encodes CASSPKRRRSSYNEQFF. This rearrangement joins TRBV28 to TRBJ2-1; D call uncertain. Germline V gives CDR1 MDHEN, CDR2 SYDVKM. The germline V and J ends were trimmed by 6 bases and 0 bases, with 18 bases remaining between them. The CDR3 length is 17 residues.

The DNA of the CDR3 is TGTGCCAGCAGGATATTCAGTGGCTCCTACAATGAGCAGTTCTTC. Its translation is CASRIFSGSYNEQFF. The J gene is TRBJ2-1, the V gene TRBV6-1; no clear D gene. The CDR3 consists of 15 residues. V was shortened by 6 bases and J by 0 bases, with 12 bases between the two germline ends. Per the germline V gene, CDR1 is MNHNS and CDR2 is SASEGT.

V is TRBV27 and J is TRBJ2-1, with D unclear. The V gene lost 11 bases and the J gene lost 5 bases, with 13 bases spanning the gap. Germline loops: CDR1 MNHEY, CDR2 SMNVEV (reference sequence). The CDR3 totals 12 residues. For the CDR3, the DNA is TGTGCCGCCTATTCCCAGAACAATGAGCAGTTCTTC. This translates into CAAYSQNNEQFF.

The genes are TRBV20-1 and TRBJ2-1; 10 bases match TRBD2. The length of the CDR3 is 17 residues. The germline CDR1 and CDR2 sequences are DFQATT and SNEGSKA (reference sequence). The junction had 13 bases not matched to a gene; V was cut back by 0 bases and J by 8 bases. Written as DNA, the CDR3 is TGCAGTGCTAGAGATCTTCTTCCTAGCGGGAGCCCGGATGAGCAGTTCTTC. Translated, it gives CSARDLLPSGSPDEQFF.